The rows below give T cell receptor beta chains drawn from one sample of a study of T cell repertoires in cytomegalovirus infection. These TCRs' antigens remain unknown. Each CDR3 protein gets one entry after TCRdb re-called the reads with MiXCR. The sample has some 920,000 distinct CDR3 sequences, approximately 31% seen once. The sequencing used cultured CD8+ T cells from PBMCs, collected from culture after CMV antigen stimulation. All receptors derive from a human donor in good health (CMV status not recorded). Some clones in this sample may be carry-over from other donors' samples. Both conserved end residues are part of each CDR3. Fields, in order: J gene, V gene, clone size, D gene, CDR3 protein, CDR3 DNA. A D gene is named only where the DNA matches it firmly. A clone size is listed for some rows: how often the clone was seen (once, few, many), or a class if it is expanded.

TRBJ2-3 TRBV9 few TRBD2 CASSFSGGLFGEYF TGTGCCAGCAGCTTCTCGGGGGGACTCTTCGGGGAGTATTTT
TRBJ1-5 TRBV5-6 - - CASSLAGSVLPQHF TGTGCCAGCAGCTTGGCAGGGTCTGTTCTGCCCCAGCATTTT
TRBJ1-5 TRBV4-1 few TRBD1 CASSQDRVQPQHF TGTGCCAGCAGCCAGGACAGGGTGCAGCCCCAGCATTTT
TRBJ2-6 TRBV27 - TRBD1 CASSFYLGGRDPLTSGANVLTF TGTGCCAGCAGTTTTTATCTAGGGGGCCGGGACCCTCTTACCTCTGGGGCCAACGTCCTGACTTTC
TRBJ2-4 TRBV2 - - CASSEVVGKNIQYF TGTGCCAGCAGTGAAGTCGTAGGCAAAAACATTCAGTACTTC
TRBJ2-1 TRBV7-6 - TRBD2 CASSPSGAGEQFF TGTGCCAGCAGTCCTAGCGGGGCTGGTGAGCAGTTCTTC
TRBJ1-2 TRBV12-3/TRBV12-4 - - CASSPRGRGTNGYTF TGTGCCAGCAGCCCAAGGGGCAGGGGAACCAATGGCTACACCTTC
TRBJ2-1 TRBV6-2/TRBV6-3 many TRBD1 CASSPGTGSHLSSYNEQFF TGTGCCAGCAGTCCAGGGACAGGGTCGCACCTTAGCTCCTACAATGAGCAGTTCTTC
TRBJ2-1 TRBV7-6 - - CASSLAGRSYRVGNEQFF TGTGCCAGCAGCTTAGCAGGCAGGTCTTATAGGGTTGGCAATGAGCAGTTCTTC
TRBJ2-3 TRBV29-1 - - CSVSDFGTFTDTQYF TGCAGCGTTTCCGACTTCGGGACATTCACAGATACGCAGTATTTT
TRBJ2-1 TRBV2 few - CATYSSPHLSF TGTGCCACTTATTCTAGCCCCCACCTATCCTTC
TRBJ2-3 TRBV10-2 - - CASTTAPTDTQYF TGCGCCAGCACGACAGCCCCCACAGATACGCAGTATTTT
TRBJ1-5 TRBV19 few - CASSIHGWEAQHF TGTGCCAGTAGTATCCACGGCTGGGAAGCCCAGCATTTT
TRBJ2-7 TRBV5-8 - - CASSYRPLRSSYEQYF TGTGCCAGCAGCTACCGACCGTTAAGGAGCTCCTACGAGCAGTACTTC
TRBJ2-7 TRBV20-1 - TRBD2 CSAGLAGGPPYEQYF TGCAGTGCTGGACTAGCGGGGGGTCCCCCCTACGAGCAGTACTTC
TRBJ2-2 TRBV27 - - CASSPQELVGELFF TGTGCCAGCAGTCCCCAGGAGCTAGTGGGGGAGCTGTTTTTT